This record looks at one T cell receptor (beta chain) sequence and its context. The antigen is not known. The data derive from a study of radiation and T cells in renal cell carcinoma. Regarding time point: blood 4 weeks post-SBRT, at nephrectomy. Described treatment: 15 Gy SBRT to primary tumor, nephrectomy 4 weeks later. Nephrectomy followed 15 Gy stereotactic body radiation by 4 weeks. Blood was sampled at baseline, 2 weeks and 4 weeks after SBRT. The CDR3 loop spans 12 amino acids. Looked up from germline, CDR1 is ENHRY and CDR2 is SYGVKD. General study points: Top tumor clonotypes rose in blood 2 weeks post-radiation, then contracted.

Measured with immunoSEQ multiplex PCR; TCRdb has only the in-frame clones, and not every one. This sample has 150,000 to 200,000 clones, with about 88% found just once. The receptor's source is a woman aged 45-65 years with renal cell carcinoma. This specimen consisted of blood, obtained from a patient whose treatment included radiotherapy and nephrectomy. The chain has TRBV10-3 and TRBJ2-5, with no clear D. The J call is doubtful: the DNA matches TRBJ2-7 better. The CDR3 loop is CAISESSGEQYF. The CDR3 bases are TGTGCCATCAGTGAGTCAAGTGGCGAGCAGTACTTC.